The 25 T cell receptor beta chains given below trace back to one sample, sequenced in a study of CD8+ T cells in alopecia areata. Extracted RNA was reverse transcribed, and the resulting cDNA served as sequencing template. Data came from immunoSEQ multiplex PCR; TCRdb stores just in-frame clones and leaves some out. The sample yields 90,000 to 120,000 clones, 65% to 85% seen once. Treatment reported: oral pan-JAK inhibitor, 5-10 mg twice daily. This material consisted of CD8+ T cells sorted from blood, taken at week 24, from a patient treated with tofacitinib. The source of these receptors is a human donor with alopecia areata.

The genes are TRBV5-4 and TRBJ2-7; D perhaps matches TRBD1 (6 bases). Germline assignment: CDR1 SGHNT and CDR2 YYREEE (reference sequence). This CDR3 contains 16 residues. The ends were cut back, 4 bases at V and 4 bases at J, with 21 bases in the middle. CDR3 coding DNA: TGTGCCAGCAGCACGGGACCAGGGGACACTTCTTACGAGCAGTACTTC. Translation: CASSTGPGDTSYEQYF.

This clone was counted ten times or more. J is TRBJ1-2 and V is TRBV6-5; 9 positions agree with TRBD1. Looked up from germline, CDR1 is MNHEY and CDR2 is SVGAGI. The V and J ends lost 5 bases and 3 bases, in that order; junction bases with no gene match: 7. The CDR3 contains 15 residues. CDR3 sequence reads: CASSHGTGRDYGYTF. The CDR3 coding sequence is TGTGCCAGCAGTCATGGGACAGGGAGAGACTATGGCTACACCTTC.

This clone was counted a single time. The chain links TRBV9 to TRBJ2-1; 11 bases map to TRBD1. The CDR3 is made up of 18 amino acids. Germline V gene sequence: CDR1 SGDLS, CDR2 YYNGEE. V lost 0 bases and J lost 7; bases outside the gene matches: 12. Written as DNA, the CDR3 is TGTGCCAGCAGCGTAGGGGCGAGGACAGGGGGCCAGGGGAATGAGCAGTTCTTC. Protein product: CASSVGARTGGQGNEQFF.

This clone was seen just once. The V call is TRBV5-4, the J call TRBJ2-1; D unresolved. The CDR3 loop spans 16 amino acids. From germline, CDR1 is SGHNT and CDR2 YYREEE (reference sequence). V was shortened by 5 bases and J by 8 bases, with 23 bases between the two germline ends. DNA for the CDR3: TGTGCCAGCAGTCTACGACGGTCCGACTTTAGGGATGAGCAGTTCTTC. Translated: CASSLRRSDFRDEQFF.

The rearrangement links TRBV10-3 to TRBJ2-2; 11 bases are a match to TRBD2. The ends lost 6 bases at V and 4 bases at J; junction bases unmatched: 4. This CDR3 region has 15 residues. Germline V CDR1 and CDR2: ENHRY, SYGVKD. This CDR3 is CAISSGTSGTGELFF. CDR3 nucleotide sequence: TGTGCCATCAGCTCCGGGACTAGCGGCACCGGGGAGCTGTTTTTT.

This chain joins TRBV29-1 and TRBJ2-7, with 9 bases aligning to TRBD1. Unmatched junction bases numbered 5, after V lost 4 bases and J lost 4 bases. Germline V gene lookup returns CDR1 SQVTM and CDR2 ANQGSEA. CDR3 length equals 13 residues. In nucleotides, the CDR3 is TGCAGCGTTGCGCCGGGACAGGGTTACGAGCAGTACTTC. This translates into CSVAPGQGYEQYF.

This chain links TRBV11-2 with TRBJ2-7; D is ambiguous. V was pared by 5 bases and J by 5 bases, with 10 bases between. CDR3 length: 12 amino acids. Germline CDR1 is SGHAT and CDR2 is FQNNGV. The CDR3 here is CASSGPLDEQYF. The CDR3 nucleotides are TGTGCCAGCAGCGGACCGTTGGACGAGCAGTACTTC.

The CDR3 sequence: CASSTSWAGGLNTEAFF. For the CDR3, the DNA is TGTGCCAGCAGCACCAGTTGGGCAGGGGGGTTGAACACTGAAGCTTTCTTT. The chain is built from TRBV2 and TRBJ1-1, with 7 positions matching TRBD1. The CDR3 loop spans 17 amino acids. The V segment lost 6 bases and the J segment 0 bases; nucleotides outside the gene matches: 13. Germline V gene data show CDR1 as SNHLY and CDR2 as FYNNEI.

This chain uses TRBV29-1 with TRBJ1-2; 8 bases agree with TRBD1. V was clipped by 5 bases and J by 3 bases; unmatched bases: 14. The CDR3 consists of 16 residues. Per germline, CDR1 SQVTM and CDR2 ANQGSEA. The DNA for the CDR3 is TGCAGCGTTTGGTGGTTTAAGCCGGACAGGGACTATGGCTACACCTTC. Translated, it gives CSVWWFKPDRDYGYTF. The variable domain in full, with the rest retrieved from reference TRBV29-1 and TRBJ1-2, is SAVISQKPSRDICQRGTSLTIQCQVDSQVTMMFWYRQQPGQSLTLIATANQGSEATYESGFVIDKFPISRPNLTFSTLTVSNMSPEDSSIYLCSVWWFKPDRDYGYTFGSGTRLTVV.

The chain is built from TRBV4-1 and TRBJ1-1; D possibly corresponds to TRBD1 (5 bases). CDR3 size: 14 residues. The V end was cut by 2 bases, the J end by 2 bases, with 9 bases between. Germline assignment: CDR1 MGHRA and CDR2 YSYEKL. CDR3 sequence (DNA): TGCGCCAGCAGCCAAACCGGGACCAACACTGAAGCTTTCTTT. This translates into CASSQTGTNTEAFF.

The genes are TRBV6-5 and TRBJ1-4; possible D gene TRBD1, 6 bases. V lost 7 bases, J lost 5 bases, and 17 bases lay in between. This CDR3 is built from 15 residues. The V gene's germline CDR1 is MNHEY and CDR2 SVGAGI. The CDR3: CASKGPGHANEKLFF. Written as DNA, the CDR3 is TGTGCCAGCAAAGGGCCGGGACACGCGAATGAAAAACTGTTTTTT.

This chain uses TRBV4-2 with TRBJ2-1, with unresolved D. This CDR3 is built from 15 residues. Germline V gene data show CDR1 as LGHNA and CDR2 as YNFKEQ. Deletions cut 0 bases from V and 8 bases from J, with 14 bases between. The CDR3 nucleotides read TGTGCCAGCAGCCAAGATGGGGTGGTAAGCGATGAGCAGTTCTTC. Translation: CASSQDGVVSDEQFF.

V is TRBV14 and J is TRBJ2-7; no definite D call. V was pared by 0 bases and J by 5 bases, with 20 bases between. The CDR3 runs 17 residues. Germline CDR1 is SGHDN and CDR2 is FVKESK. The CDR3 sequence is CASSQDHGPLLFDEQYF. The DNA of the CDR3 is TGTGCCAGCAGCCAAGATCACGGGCCCCTACTTTTCGACGAGCAGTACTTC.

This rearrangement joins TRBV19 to TRBJ2-3; possible D gene TRBD1, 6 bases. Trimming left V 4 bases short and J 6 bases short, with 11 bases between. The CDR3 consists of 13 residues. Germline values: CDR1 LNHDA, CDR2 SQIVND (reference sequence). The CDR3 DNA sequence: TGTGCCAGTAGTAGTCAACAGGGCGATACGCAGTATTTT. Translating gives CASSSQQGDTQYF. Combining the CDR3 with reference TRBV19 and TRBJ2-3 gives the whole variable domain DGGITQSPKYLFRKEGQNVTLSCEQNLNHDAMYWYRQDPGQGLRLIYYSQIVNDFQKGDIAEGYSVSREKKESFPLTVTSAQKNPTAFYLCASSSQQGDTQYFGPGTRLTVL.

The chain uses TRBV7-8 and TRBJ2-2; D is ambiguous. Between the trimmed V and J ends, which lost 7 bases and 7 bases, there was a span of 13 bases. Germline-derived CDR1 and CDR2 are SGHVS and FQNEAQ. The CDR3 covers 13 residues. The CDR3 region is CASTFRVDGELFF. The CDR3 DNA reads as TGTGCCAGCACCTTTCGGGTTGACGGGGAGCTGTTTTTT.

V and J are TRBV6-6 and TRBJ1-2, with D perhaps matching TRBD1 (5 bases). Germline values: CDR1 MNHNY, CDR2 SVGAGI (reference sequence). The CDR3 length is 16 residues. Trimming removed 2 bases at V and 1 base at J, with 14 bases between. The CDR3 sequence is CASSYGAVSFNYGYTF. CDR3 DNA: TGTGCCAGCAGTTACGGGGCCGTGTCGTTTAACTATGGCTACACCTTC.

The V call is TRBV5-4, the J call TRBJ2-4; D ambiguous. Trimming removed 0 bases at V and 2 bases at J, with 12 bases between. CDR1 and CDR2 (germline): SGHNT, YYREEE (reference sequence). The CDR3 runs to 16 residues. For the CDR3, the DNA is TGTGCCAGCAGCTTGGCGGGTATCGTGACCAAAAACATTCAGTACTTC. This gives the protein CASSLAGIVTKNIQYF.

The rearrangement links TRBV10-1 to TRBJ2-1; a possible D gene is TRBD2 (5 bases). Looked up from germline, CDR1 is WNHNN and CDR2 is SYGVQD (reference sequence). V was clipped by 3 bases and J by 8 bases, with 20 bases between them. This CDR3 has 16 residues. CDR3 in amino acids: CASSERLGFQEDEQFF. The DNA for the CDR3 is TGCGCCAGCAGTGAAAGGTTAGGGTTTCAGGAGGATGAGCAGTTCTTC.

The table lists this clone with a count of one. A read error may account for a junction end that differs from germline. V usage is TRBV6-5 and J usage is TRBJ2-1; D is unclear. CDR3 length equals 13 residues. Germline assignment: CDR1 MNHEY and CDR2 SVGAGI. CDR3 sequence: CASSYSGSNEQLF. In nucleotides, the CDR3 is TGTGCCAGCAGTTACTCCGGCTCAAATGAGCAGCTCTTC.

J is TRBJ2-7 and V is TRBV11-3; D is perhaps TRBD2 (5 bases). The ends were cut back, 0 bases at V and 4 bases at J, with 10 bases in the middle. Germline CDR1 reads SGHNT; CDR2 reads YENEEA. This CDR3 spans 14 amino acids. Here the CDR3 reads CASSLDDGEYEQYF. Here the CDR3 DNA reads TGTGCCAGCAGCTTAGACGACGGGGAATACGAGCAGTACTTC.

The chain uses TRBV2 and TRBJ2-7; 15 bases line up with TRBD2. The V and J ends lost 9 bases and 5 bases, in that order; junction bases with no gene match: 14. The CDR3 contains 17 residues. The germline gives CDR1 SNHLY, CDR2 FYNNEI. This CDR3 reads CASRGTSGGTTRNEQYF. The CDR3 DNA sequence: TGTGCCAGTCGCGGGACTAGCGGGGGGACCACGCGGAACGAGCAGTACTTC. Looking up the rest from reference TRBV2 and TRBJ2-7 gives the full variable domain: EPEVTQTPSHQVTQMGQEVILRCVPISNHLYFYWYRQILGQKVEFLVSFYNNEISEKSEIFDDQFSVERPDGSNFTLKIRSTKLEDSAMYFCASRGTSGGTTRNEQYFGPGTRLTVT.

This clone was found once. This chain uses TRBV27 with TRBJ2-1, with D possibly being TRBD2 (6 bases). In germline, CDR1 is MNHEY, CDR2 SMNVEV (reference sequence). CDR3 length: 20 amino acids. Trimming took off 4 bases at V and 5 bases at J, with 30 bases between the two ends. The CDR3 nucleotides read TGTGCCAGCAGTTCTTGGAGGGCAGCTTCCCCGCAACCGGGACACAATGAGCAGTTCTTC. Its translation is CASSSWRAASPQPGHNEQFF.

J is TRBJ1-1 and V is TRBV30, with a possible D match to TRBD1 (6 bases). The CDR3 has 14 residues. The germline V and J ends were trimmed by 4 bases and 0 bases, with 12 bases remaining between them. Germline V gene lookup returns CDR1 GTSNPN and CDR2 SVGIG (reference sequence). The CDR3 here is CAWTAGVLNTEAFF. As DNA, the CDR3 is TGTGCCTGGACGGCAGGGGTCCTGAACACTGAAGCTTTCTTT.

V is TRBV4-1 and J is TRBJ2-3; the D gene is possibly TRBD2 (5 bases). This CDR3 region has 16 residues. V was shortened by 3 bases and J by 4 bases, with 17 bases between the two germline ends. Germline V gives CDR1 MGHRA, CDR2 YSYEKL. In nucleotides, the CDR3 is TGCGCCAGCAGCCACGGGCCGACCGGGGTCCCAGATACGCAGTATTTT. Translating it yields CASSHGPTGVPDTQYF.

The chain uses TRBV10-3 and TRBJ2-3; D remains unclear. V lost 6 bases to trimming and J lost 6 bases, with 10 bases between them. This CDR3 is built from 12 residues. CDR1 is ENHRY, CDR2 SYGVKD, per germline. For the CDR3, the DNA is TGTGCCATCAGCCAAGGTGGGGATACGCAGTATTTT. This translates into CAISQGGDTQYF.